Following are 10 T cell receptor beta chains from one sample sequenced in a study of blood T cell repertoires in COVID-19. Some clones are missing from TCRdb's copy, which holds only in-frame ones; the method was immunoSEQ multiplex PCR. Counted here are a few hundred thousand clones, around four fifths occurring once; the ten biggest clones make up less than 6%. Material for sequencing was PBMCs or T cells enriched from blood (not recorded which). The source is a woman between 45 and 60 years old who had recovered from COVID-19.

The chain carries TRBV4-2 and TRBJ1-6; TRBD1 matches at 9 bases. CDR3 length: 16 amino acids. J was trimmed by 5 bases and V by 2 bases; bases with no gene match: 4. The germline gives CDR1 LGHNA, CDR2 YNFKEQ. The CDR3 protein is CASSQLGQGNNSPLHF. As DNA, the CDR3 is TGTGCCAGCAGCCAATTGGGACAGGGCAATAATTCACCCCTCCACTTT.

The CDR3 here is CASSHLQRTNYNEQFF. In nucleotides, the CDR3 is TGTGCCAGCAGCCATTTGCAGCGGACCAACTACAATGAGCAGTTCTTC. The chain recombines TRBV7-2 with TRBJ2-1; D possibly corresponds to TRBD2 (5 bases). This CDR3 comprises 16 residues. Germline CDR1 SGHTA, CDR2 FQGNSA. V lost 5 bases and J 3 bases, leaving 17 bases between the germline ends.

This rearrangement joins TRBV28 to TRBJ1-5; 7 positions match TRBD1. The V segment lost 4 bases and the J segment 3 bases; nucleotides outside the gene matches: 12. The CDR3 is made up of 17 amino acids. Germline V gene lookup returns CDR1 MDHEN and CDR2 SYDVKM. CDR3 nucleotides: TGTGCCAGCAGTTCACCCGTCCGGGACAGCCACAATCAGCCCCAGCATTTT. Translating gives CASSSPVRDSHNQPQHF. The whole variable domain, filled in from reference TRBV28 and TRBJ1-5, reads DVKVTQSSRYLVKRTGEKVFLECVQDMDHENMFWYRQDPGLGLRLIYFSYDVKMKEKGDIPEGYSVSREKKERFSLILESASTNQTSMYLCASSSPVRDSHNQPQHFGDGTRLSIL.

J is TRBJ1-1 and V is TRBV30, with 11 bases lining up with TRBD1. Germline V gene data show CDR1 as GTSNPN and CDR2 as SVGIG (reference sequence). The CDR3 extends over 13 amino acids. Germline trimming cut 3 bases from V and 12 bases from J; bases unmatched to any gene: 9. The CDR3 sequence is CAWSPGQGAFTFF. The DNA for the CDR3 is TGTGCCTGGAGCCCCGGACAGGGGGCTTTTACTTTCTTT.

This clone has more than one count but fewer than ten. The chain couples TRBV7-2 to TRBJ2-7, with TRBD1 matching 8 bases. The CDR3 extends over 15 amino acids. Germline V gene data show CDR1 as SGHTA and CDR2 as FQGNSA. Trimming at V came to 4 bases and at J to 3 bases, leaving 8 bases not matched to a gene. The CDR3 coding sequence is TGTGCCAGCAGCTGGCCCGGGACAGGTGACTACGAGCAGTACTTC. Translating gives CASSWPGTGDYEQYF.

DNA for the CDR3: TGTGCCAGCAGCTTGCAACTAGCGGGGGGCGAGACCCAGTACTTC. This sequence encodes CASSLQLAGGETQYF. The genes are TRBV5-8 and TRBJ2-5; 12 positions match TRBD2. The CDR3 has 15 residues. Germline V gene sequence: CDR1 SGHTS, CDR2 YDEGEE. After removal of 1 base from V and 5 bases from J, the junction contained 3 bases not matched to a gene.

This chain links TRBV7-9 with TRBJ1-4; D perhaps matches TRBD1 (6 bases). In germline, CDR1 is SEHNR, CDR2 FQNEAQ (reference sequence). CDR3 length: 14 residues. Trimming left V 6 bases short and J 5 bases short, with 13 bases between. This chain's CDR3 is CASRRSDRNEKLFF. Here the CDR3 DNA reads TGTGCCAGCAGGCGGTCCGACAGGAATGAAAAACTGTTTTTT. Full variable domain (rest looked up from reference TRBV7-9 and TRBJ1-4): DTGVSQNPRHKITKRGQNVTFRCDPISEHNRLYWYRQTLGQGPEFLTYFQNEAQLEKSRLLSDRFSAERPKGSFSTLEIQRTEQGDSAMYLCASRRSDRNEKLFFGSGTQLSVL.

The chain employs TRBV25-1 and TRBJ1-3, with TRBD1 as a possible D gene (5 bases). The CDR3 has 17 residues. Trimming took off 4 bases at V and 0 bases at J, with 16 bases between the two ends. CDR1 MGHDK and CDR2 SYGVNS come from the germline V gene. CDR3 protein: CASSGYFQGLSGNTIYF. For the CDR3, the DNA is TGTGCCAGCAGTGGTTACTTTCAGGGACTCTCTGGAAACACCATATATTTT.

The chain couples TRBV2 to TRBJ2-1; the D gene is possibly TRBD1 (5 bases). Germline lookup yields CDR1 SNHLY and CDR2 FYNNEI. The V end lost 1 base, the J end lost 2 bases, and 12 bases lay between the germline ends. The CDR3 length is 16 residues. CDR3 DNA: TGTGCCAGCAGTGAAGTCTTGACAGAACCCTACAATGAGCAGTTCTTC. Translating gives CASSEVLTEPYNEQFF.

CDR3: CASSIPGGRGQPQHF. CDR3 nucleotides: TGTGCCAGTAGTATCCCGGGGGGCCGAGGTCAGCCCCAGCATTTT. V gene TRBV19 combines with J gene TRBJ1-5, with D perhaps TRBD1 (6 bases). This CDR3 is built from 15 residues. V shed 3 bases and J shed 6 bases, with 15 bases lying between them. Germline CDR1 is LNHDA and CDR2 is SQIVND (reference sequence).